Described below is a single T cell receptor beta chain sequence and its context. Deletions cut 4 bases from V and 6 bases from J, with 10 bases between. Germline values: CDR1 MNHEY, CDR2 SVGAGI. The CDR3 is 14 residues long. Original methodology: Nucleated cell number was recorded as an estimate derived from reference gene primer amplification. Profiled with immunoSEQ multiplex PCR; TCRdb holds only in-frame clones, not every one. From that table come the V and J calls and clone size; the DNA was used to work out D and trimming. The sample lists about 230,000 clones, about four fifths seen once, with roughly 8.7% in the top ten. The source of the sample is a study of blood T cell repertoires in COVID-19. Study in general: Sites across the United States, Italy and Spain contributed samples from acute and convalescent COVID-19. In each case, the material was cDNA or gDNA derived from T cells, B-cell-depleted T cells, or PBMCs.

The sample was peripheral blood. The sequence was obtained from a man between 35 and 55 years old with active or convalescent COVID-19. The genes are TRBV6-5 and TRBJ1-6; unclear D gene. CDR3 loop: CASSSAGFNSPLHF. The CDR3 nucleotides are TGTGCCAGCAGTTCGGCAGGATTTAATTCACCCCTCCACTTT.